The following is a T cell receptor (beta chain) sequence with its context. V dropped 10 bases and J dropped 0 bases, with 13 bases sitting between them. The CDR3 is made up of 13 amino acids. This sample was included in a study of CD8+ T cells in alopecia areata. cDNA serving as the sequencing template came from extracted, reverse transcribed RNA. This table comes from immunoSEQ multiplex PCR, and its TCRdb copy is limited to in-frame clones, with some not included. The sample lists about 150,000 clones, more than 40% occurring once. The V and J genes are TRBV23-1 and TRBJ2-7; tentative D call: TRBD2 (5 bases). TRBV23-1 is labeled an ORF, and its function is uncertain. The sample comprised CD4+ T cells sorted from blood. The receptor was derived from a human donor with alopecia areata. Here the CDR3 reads CANHGDGSYEQYF. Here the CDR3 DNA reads TGCGCCAACCACGGGGATGGCTCCTACGAGCAGTACTTC.